This T cell receptor (beta chain) was found in a study of blood T cell repertoires in COVID-19. V was trimmed by 2 bases and J by 0 bases, leaving 11 bases between them. CDR1 is LGHNA and CDR2 is YNFKEQ in the germline V gene. The CDR3 contains 16 residues. Here immunoSEQ multiplex PCR was the method, and the copy in TCRdb shows in-frame clones only, minus some. The top ten clones hold 15% to 20% of a sample with some 130,000 clones, approximately 83% of them seen once. The V gene is TRBV4-2, the J gene TRBJ1-3; D gene ambiguous. The TCR sequence derives from a woman between 45 and 65 years old who had recovered from COVID-19. Sequencing used peripheral blood. The CDR3, as DNA: TGTGCCAGCAGCCAAAAGGACTCGAGCTCTGGAAACACCATATATTTT. Translating gives CASSQKDSSSGNTIYF.